The present T cell receptor (beta chain) was sequenced within a study of OX40 agonist ivuxolimab in advanced cancers. Profiling relied on immunoSEQ multiplex PCR, and the TCRdb table lists in-frame clones only, not all of them. The sample has roughly 80,000 clones; approximately 82% are singletons. The V and J ends lost 4 bases and 4 bases respectively, with 17 bases between them. The germline gives CDR1 SGDLS, CDR2 YYNGEE. This CDR3 comprises 15 residues. The material was CD4+ or CD8+ T cells sorted from blood, obtained in a trial of the OX40 agonist ivuxolimab. The chain employs TRBV9 and TRBJ1-1; possibly TRBD1 for D (6 bases). The TCR sequence derives from an adult with an advanced solid tumor such as melanoma, head and neck, liver or kidney cancer. DNA of the CDR3: TGTGCCAGCAGCCGACTACACGGGGGCAGCACTGAAGCTTTCTTT. This translates into CASSRLHGGSTEAFF.